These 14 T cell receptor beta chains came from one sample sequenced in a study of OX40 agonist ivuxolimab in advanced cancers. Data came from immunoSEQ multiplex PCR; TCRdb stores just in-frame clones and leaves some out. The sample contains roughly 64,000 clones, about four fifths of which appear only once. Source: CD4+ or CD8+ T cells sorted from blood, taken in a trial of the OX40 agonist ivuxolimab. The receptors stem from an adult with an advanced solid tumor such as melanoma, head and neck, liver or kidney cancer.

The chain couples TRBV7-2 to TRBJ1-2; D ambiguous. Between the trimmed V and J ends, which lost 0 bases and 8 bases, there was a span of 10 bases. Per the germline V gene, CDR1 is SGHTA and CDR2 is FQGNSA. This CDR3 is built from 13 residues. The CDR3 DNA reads TGTGCCAGCAGCTTAGCGCGCAGTCTAGGCTACACCTTC. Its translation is CASSLARSLGYTF.

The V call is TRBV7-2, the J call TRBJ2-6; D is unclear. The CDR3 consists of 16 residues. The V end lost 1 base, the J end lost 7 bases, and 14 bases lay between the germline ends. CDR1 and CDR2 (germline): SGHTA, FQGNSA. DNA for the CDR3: TGTGCCAGCAGCTTAGGTGTCCTCGTGGCCGCCAACGTCCTGACTTTC. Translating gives CASSLGVLVAANVLTF.

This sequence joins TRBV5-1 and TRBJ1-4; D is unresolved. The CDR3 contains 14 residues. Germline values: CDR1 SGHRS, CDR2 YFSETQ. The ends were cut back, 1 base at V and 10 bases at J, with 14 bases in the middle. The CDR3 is CASSLSEPKGKLFF. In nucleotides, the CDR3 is TGCGCCAGCAGCTTGTCGGAGCCTAAGGGAAAACTGTTTTTT.

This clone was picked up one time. For the CDR3, the DNA is TGTGCCAGCAGCAAAGGACAGCCCCAAGAGACCCAGTACTTC. It is translated as CASSKGQPQETQYF. J is TRBJ2-5 and V is TRBV5-5, with TRBD1 as a possible D gene (6 bases). CDR3 length: 14 residues. Per the germline V gene, CDR1 is SGHKS and CDR2 is YYEKEE (reference sequence). The germline V and J ends were trimmed by 4 bases and 1 base, with 11 bases remaining between them.

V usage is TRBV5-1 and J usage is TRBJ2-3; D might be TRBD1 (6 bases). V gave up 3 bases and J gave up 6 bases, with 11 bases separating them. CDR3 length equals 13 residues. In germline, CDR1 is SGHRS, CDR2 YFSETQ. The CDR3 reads CASSSMGADTQYF. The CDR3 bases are TGCGCCAGCAGCTCCATGGGGGCTGATACGCAGTATTTT. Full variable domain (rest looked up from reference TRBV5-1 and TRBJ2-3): KAGVTQTPRYLIKTRGQQVTLSCSPISGHRSVSWYQQTPGQGLQFLFEYFSETQRNKGNFPGRFSGRQFSNSRSEMNVSTLELGDSALYLCASSSMGADTQYFGPGTRLTVL.

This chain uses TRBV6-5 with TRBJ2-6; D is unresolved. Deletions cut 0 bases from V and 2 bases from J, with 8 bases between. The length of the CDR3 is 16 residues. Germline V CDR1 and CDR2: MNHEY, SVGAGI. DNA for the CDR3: TGTGCCAGCAGTTACTCTTGGGCTCCTGGGGCCAACGTCCTGACTTTC. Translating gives CASSYSWAPGANVLTF.

The CDR3 spells CASSEDRNYGYTF. The DNA for the CDR3 is TGTGCCAGCAGTGAGGATCGTAACTATGGCTACACCTTC. V gene TRBV6-1 combines with J gene TRBJ1-2; D call uncertain. The CDR3 spans 13 residues. V lost 3 bases and J lost 1, with 6 bases in between. Germline V gives CDR1 MNHNS, CDR2 SASEGT.

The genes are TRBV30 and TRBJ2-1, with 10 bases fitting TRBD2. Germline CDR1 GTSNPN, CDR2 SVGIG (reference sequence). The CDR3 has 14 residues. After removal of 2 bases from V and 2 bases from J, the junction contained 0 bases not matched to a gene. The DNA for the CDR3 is TGTGCCTGGAGTACTAGCGGGACCTACAATGAGCAGTTCTTC. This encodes CAWSTSGTYNEQFF.

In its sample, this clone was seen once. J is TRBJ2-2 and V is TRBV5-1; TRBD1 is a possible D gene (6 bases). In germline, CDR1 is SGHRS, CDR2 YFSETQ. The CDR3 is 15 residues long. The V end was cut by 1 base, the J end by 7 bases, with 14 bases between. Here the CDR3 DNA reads TGCGCCAGCAGCTTGACAGGGCTTTCAGACGGGGAGCTGTTTTTT. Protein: CASSLTGLSDGELFF.

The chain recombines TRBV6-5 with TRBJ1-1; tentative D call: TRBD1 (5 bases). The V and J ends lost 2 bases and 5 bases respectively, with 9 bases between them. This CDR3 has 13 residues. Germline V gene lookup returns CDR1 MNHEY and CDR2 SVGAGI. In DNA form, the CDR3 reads TGTGCCAGCAGTTACGCAGGGCAGACTGAAGCTTTCTTT. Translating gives CASSYAGQTEAFF.

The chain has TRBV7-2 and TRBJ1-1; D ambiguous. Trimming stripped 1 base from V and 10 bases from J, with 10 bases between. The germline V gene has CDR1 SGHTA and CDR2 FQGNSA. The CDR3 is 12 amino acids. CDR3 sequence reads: CASSLGAQRAFF. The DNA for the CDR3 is TGTGCCAGCAGCTTAGGGGCCCAGAGAGCTTTCTTT.

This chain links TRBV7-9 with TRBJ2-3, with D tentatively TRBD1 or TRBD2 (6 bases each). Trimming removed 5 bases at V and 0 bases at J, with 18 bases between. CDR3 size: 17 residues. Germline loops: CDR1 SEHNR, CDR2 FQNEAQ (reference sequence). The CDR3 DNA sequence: TGTGCCAGCAGCAACCGGGGGCCTTTTTCTAGCACAGATACGCAGTATTTT. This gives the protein CASSNRGPFSSTDTQYF.

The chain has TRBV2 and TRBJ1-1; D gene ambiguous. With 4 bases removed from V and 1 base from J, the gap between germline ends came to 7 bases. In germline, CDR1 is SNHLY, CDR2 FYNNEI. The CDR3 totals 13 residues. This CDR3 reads CASSGGRNTEAFF. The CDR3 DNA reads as TGTGCCAGCAGTGGGGGTAGGAACACTGAAGCTTTCTTT.

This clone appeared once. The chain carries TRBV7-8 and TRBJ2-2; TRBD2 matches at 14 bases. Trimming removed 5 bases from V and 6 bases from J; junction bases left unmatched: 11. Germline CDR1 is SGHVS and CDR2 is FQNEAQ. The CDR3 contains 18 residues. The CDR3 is CASSPRSMTSGGAGELFF. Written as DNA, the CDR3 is TGTGCCAGCAGCCCCCGTAGTATGACTAGCGGGGGGGCCGGGGAGCTGTTTTTT.